This paragraph reports one T cell receptor beta chain. The CDR3 loop spans 15 amino acids. Germline-derived CDR1 and CDR2 are SNHLY and FYNNEI. V was trimmed by 2 bases and J by 3 bases, leaving 13 bases between them. Measured with immunoSEQ multiplex PCR; TCRdb has only the in-frame clones, and not every one. The sample contains 100,000 to 150,000 clones, 65% to 85% of which appear only once. The sample comes from a study of blood T cell repertoires in COVID-19. The TCR comes from an elderly man with active or convalescent COVID-19. V gene TRBV2 combines with J gene TRBJ1-2; D is unclear. Sequencing was done on a sample of peripheral blood. CDR3 in DNA: TGTGCCAGCAGTGAAAGGCAGGACTCAGACTATGGCTACACCTTC. Protein product: CASSERQDSDYGYTF.